What follows is one TCR beta chain and its context. Its antigen is currently unknown. The data derive from a study of cytomegalovirus exposure and HLA in healthy donors. Whole-study results and caveats: What was likely a sequencing artifact was a cluster of highly shared sequence variants. Reports state that TCR beta sequences accurately predicted most subjects' HLA-A and HLA-B alleles. It was about 150 TCR beta chains that were listed as cytomegalovirus-associated.

The V gene's germline CDR1 is SGHAT and CDR2 FQNNGV. Trimming removed 0 bases from V and 4 bases from J; junction bases left unmatched: 0. The CDR3 runs to 16 residues. The PCR ran on 60 Vbeta and 13 Jbeta primers. Clones were sequenced by immunoSEQ multiplex PCR, and TCRdb holds only the in-frame ones, with some missing. In the table there are approximately 92,000 clones, just over 70% of which are singletons. The sequence came from a man aged 55-75 years in good health and CMV-seronegative. V is TRBV11-2 and J is TRBJ2-5; 15 nucleotides line up with TRBD2. The material sequenced was PBMCs. The CDR3 here is CASSLEGLAGGETQYF. CDR3 bases: TGTGCCAGCAGCTTAGAGGGACTAGCGGGAGGAGAGACCCAGTACTTC.